What follows is one TCR beta chain and its context. The specificity of this receptor is unknown. The record has no base qualities; no much larger clone is one base away. The treatment or condition label, read with the paper, signifies: allogeneic hematopoietic cell transplantation with graft depleted of TCRalphabeta T cells and CD19 B cells. TCRalphabeta/CD19-depleted allogeneic hematopoietic cell grafts were given to the transplant recipients, all of whom were children. The data derive from a study of T-cell reconstitution after alpha-beta-depleted transplantation in children (dated by TCRdb to the mid-2010s). About the study as a whole: T-cell immune reconstitution after TCRalphabeta/CD19-depleted allogeneic hematopoietic cell transplantation in children was quantitatively tracked in the study by means of TCR repertoire profiling.

The study at large found these results: About two months after transplant, the apparently early recovery of alphabetaT-cell counts reportedly depended on just several hundred clones that had expanded rapidly and came from non-depleted graft cells. The high TCRbeta diversity at day 60 in some patients was ascribed to recipient T cells and intrathymic progenitors that had survived conditioning. Over subsequent months, a decline in hyperexpanded clone frequencies was noted, and after one year, T-cell counts and TCRbeta diversity were mostly ascribed to newly produced T cells.

Library method: PCR. Sequenced on an Illumina HiSeq 2500. TCR libraries were prepared with molecular barcoding, using unique molecular identifiers to normalize TCRbeta repertoire quantification. TCRdb applied fastp at Q25 and MiXCR to the public reads, then kept only in-frame beta chains. Rows merge per CDR3 protein into single entries with the most common DNA and genes. This sample gives 540,000 or so distinct CDR3 sequences in total; roughly 23% of them show up just once. The ten largest clones represent 12% to 15% of the sample. The sequence was collected from a boy under three years old who had a stem cell transplant for acute myeloid leukemia, so the T cells may come from the graft donor. The source material was PBMCs, mostly from graft donor cells, sampled 360 days after TCRalphabeta/CD19-depleted stem cell transplant.

The nucleotide sequence reads TGTGCCAGTAGTATTTCTAGGGACGGGAACACTGAAGCTTTCTTT. Its translation is CASSISRDGNTEAFF. The chain uses TRBV19 and TRBJ1-1, with a weak D call of TRBD1 (5 bases match). V drops 3 bases and J drops 1 base, leaving 12 bases in between. Taken from cysteine to phenylalanine, the CDR3 has 15 residues. The kept DNA is CDR3 alone, 45 bases in frame from the first base. CDR1 and CDR2 were assigned from the germline V gene (reference sequence) as LNHDA and SQIVND.